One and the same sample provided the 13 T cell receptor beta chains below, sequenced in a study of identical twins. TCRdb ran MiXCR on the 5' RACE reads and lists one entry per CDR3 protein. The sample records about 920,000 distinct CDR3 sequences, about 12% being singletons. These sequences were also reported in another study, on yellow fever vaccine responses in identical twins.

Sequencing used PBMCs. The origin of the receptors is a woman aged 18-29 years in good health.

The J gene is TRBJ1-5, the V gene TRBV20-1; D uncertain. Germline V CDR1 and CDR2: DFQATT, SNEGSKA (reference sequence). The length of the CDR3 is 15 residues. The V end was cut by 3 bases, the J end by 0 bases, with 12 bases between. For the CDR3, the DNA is TGCAGTGCTAGGGAGGGTCTCAATAGCAATCAGCCCCAGCATTTT. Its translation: CSAREGLNSNQPQHF.

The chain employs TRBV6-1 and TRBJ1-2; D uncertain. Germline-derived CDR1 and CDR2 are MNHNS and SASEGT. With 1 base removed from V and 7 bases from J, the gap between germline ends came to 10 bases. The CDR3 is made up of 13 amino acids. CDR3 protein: CASSEERLGGYTF. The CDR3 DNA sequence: TGTGCCAGCAGTGAAGAGAGGCTGGGTGGCTACACCTTC.

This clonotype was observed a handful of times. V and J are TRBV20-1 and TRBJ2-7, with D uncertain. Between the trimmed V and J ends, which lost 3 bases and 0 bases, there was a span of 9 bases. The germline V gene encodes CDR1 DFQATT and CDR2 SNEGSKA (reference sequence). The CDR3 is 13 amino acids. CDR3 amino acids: CSARTWDSYEQYV. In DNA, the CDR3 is TGCAGTGCTAGGACATGGGACTCCTACGAGCAGTACGTC.

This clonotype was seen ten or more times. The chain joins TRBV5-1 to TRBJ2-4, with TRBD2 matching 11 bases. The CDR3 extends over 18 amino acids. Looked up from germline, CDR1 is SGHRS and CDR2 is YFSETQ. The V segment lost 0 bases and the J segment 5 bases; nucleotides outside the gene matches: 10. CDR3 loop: CASSLVSATSGTQNIQYF. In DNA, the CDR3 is TGCGCCAGCAGCTTGGTGTCCGCGACTAGCGGGACTCAAAACATTCAGTACTTC.

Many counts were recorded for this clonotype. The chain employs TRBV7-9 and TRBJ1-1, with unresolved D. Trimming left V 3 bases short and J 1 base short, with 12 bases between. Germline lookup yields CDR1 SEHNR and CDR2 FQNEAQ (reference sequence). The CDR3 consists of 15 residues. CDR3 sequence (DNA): TGTGCCAGCAGCTTCCATACAAGCGGGAACACTGAAGCTTTCTTT. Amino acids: CASSFHTSGNTEAFF.

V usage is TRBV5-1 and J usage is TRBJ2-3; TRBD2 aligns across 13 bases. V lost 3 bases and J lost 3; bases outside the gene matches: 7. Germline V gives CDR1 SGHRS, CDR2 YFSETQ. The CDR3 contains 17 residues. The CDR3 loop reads CASSSPGLAGVTDTQYF. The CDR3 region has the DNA TGCGCCAGCAGCTCACCCGGACTAGCGGGGGTTACAGATACGCAGTATTTT.

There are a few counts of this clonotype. CDR3 nucleotide sequence: TGTGCCAGCAGGCGGGGGCTAGCGGGAACCACCTACGAGCAGTACTTC. Its protein product is CASRRGLAGTTYEQYF. The V gene is TRBV12-3 or TRBV12-4, the J gene TRBJ2-7; 9 nucleotides agree with TRBD2. Trimming at V came to 6 bases and at J to 2 bases, leaving 11 bases not matched to a gene. The CDR3 spans 16 residues.

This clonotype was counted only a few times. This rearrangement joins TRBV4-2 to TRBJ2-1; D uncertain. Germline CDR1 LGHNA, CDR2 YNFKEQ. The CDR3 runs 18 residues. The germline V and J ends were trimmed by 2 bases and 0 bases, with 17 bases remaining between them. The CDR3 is CASSQIPLTSSSYNEQFF. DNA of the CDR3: TGTGCCAGCAGCCAAATTCCTCTGACGTCGAGCTCCTACAATGAGCAGTTCTTC.

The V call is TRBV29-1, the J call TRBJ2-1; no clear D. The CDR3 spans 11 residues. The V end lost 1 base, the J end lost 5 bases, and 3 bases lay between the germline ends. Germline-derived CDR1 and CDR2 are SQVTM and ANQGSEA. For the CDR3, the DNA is TGCAGCGTTGAAGCCAACAATGAGCAGTTCTTC. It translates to CSVEANNEQFF.

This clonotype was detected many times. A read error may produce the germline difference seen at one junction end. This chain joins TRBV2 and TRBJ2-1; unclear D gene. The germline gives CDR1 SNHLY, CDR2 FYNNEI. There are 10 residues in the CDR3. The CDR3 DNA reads TGCGCCAGCAAAGGGAATGAGCAGTTCTTC. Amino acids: CASKGNEQFF.

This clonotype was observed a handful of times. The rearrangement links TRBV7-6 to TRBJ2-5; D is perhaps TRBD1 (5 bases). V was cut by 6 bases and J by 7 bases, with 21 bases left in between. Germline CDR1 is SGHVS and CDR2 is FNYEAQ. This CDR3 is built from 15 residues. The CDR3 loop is CASSWFGQGVGTQYF. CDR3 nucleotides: TGTGCCAGCAGTTGGTTCGGGCAGGGTGTAGGGACCCAGTACTTC.

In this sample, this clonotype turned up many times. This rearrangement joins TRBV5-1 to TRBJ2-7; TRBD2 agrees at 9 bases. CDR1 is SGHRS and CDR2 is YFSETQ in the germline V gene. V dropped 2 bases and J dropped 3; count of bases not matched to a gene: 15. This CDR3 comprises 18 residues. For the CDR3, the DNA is TGCGCCAGCAGCTTTCTGGTCGAGCGGGAGGTCTTAGGCTACGAGCAGTACTTC. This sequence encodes CASSFLVEREVLGYEQYF.

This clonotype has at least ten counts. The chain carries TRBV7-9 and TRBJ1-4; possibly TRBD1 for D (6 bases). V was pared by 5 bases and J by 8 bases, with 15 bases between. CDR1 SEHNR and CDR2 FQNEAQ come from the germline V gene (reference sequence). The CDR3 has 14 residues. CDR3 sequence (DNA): TGTGCCAGCAGCAAACAGGGCGAGGAAGAAAAACTGTTTTTT. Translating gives CASSKQGEEEKLFF.